This TCR beta chain was obtained from a study of T cells in Graves' hyperthyroidism and ophthalmopathy. Overall study results and limits: Ophthalmopathy prediction by the model preceded onset by a median about 6.3 months. Peripheral blood also featured most of the thyroid clonotypes expanded above 0.001.

The investigators amplified TCR beta CDR3 regions from RNA transcripts. RT-PCR in the first round (using the HTBI primer set) targeted the TCR CDR3. Using its own MiXCR run on the multiplex PCR reads, TCRdb lists one record per CDR3 protein. The table has hundreds of thousands of distinct CDR3 sequences, about 14% seen once. Exclusion followed for patients with uncontrolled infection, other autoimmune disease, pregnancy or lactation. Diagnostic decisions used clinical symptoms, serum thyroxine and TRAb, thyroid ultrasound and orbital computed tomography. Deletions cut 1 base from V and 5 bases from J, with 11 bases between. This CDR3 is built from 14 residues. Germline V gene lookup returns CDR1 DFQATT and CDR2 SNEGSKA (reference sequence). The table lists this clonotype with many counts. Its specificity is unknown.

The TCR was taken from a young man with Graves' ophthalmopathy. The chain employs TRBV20-1 and TRBJ1-4; no reliable D call. The specimen sequenced was blood. The CDR3 spells CSARASGLNEKLFF. The CDR3 region has the DNA TGCAGTGCTAGAGCGTCAGGACTAAATGAAAAACTGTTTTTT.